The clone carrying this T cell receptor beta chain has more than one count but fewer than ten. These data come from a study of prognosis after radiotherapy for stage I lung cancer. V was pared by 2 bases and J by 5 bases, with 14 bases between. CDR3 length: 14 residues. In germline, CDR1 is DFQATT, CDR2 SNEGSKA (reference sequence). The genomic DNA TCR beta CDR3 region underwent two rounds of multiplex PCR. First-round PCR employed TRBV- and TRBJ-specific primers for each gene. TCRdb reanalysed the multiplex PCR reads using MiXCR and keeps one entry per CDR3 protein. This sample has roughly 12,000 distinct CDR3 sequences, with 40% to 55% found just once.

This rearrangement joins TRBV20-1 to TRBJ2-3; tentatively, D is TRBD2 (7 bases). This material consisted of PBMCs, taken before or after stereotactic body radiation therapy (not recorded which). The source is a donor aged 50 or older with non-small cell lung cancer. CDR3 DNA sequence: TGCAGTGCTAGATCAAAGGGGGGGGGAGATACGCAGTATTTT. Its protein is CSARSKGGGDTQYF.